The entry that follows covers one TCR beta chain sequence. What it binds is unknown. This specimen belongs to a study of CD8 T cells in ankylosing spondylitis. General study results and limits: The authors found the disease-linked clones to be CD8+ and relatively rare in peripheral blood. It appeared that ankylosing spondylitis blood was characterized by a TCR beta motif of under ten highly homologous variants.

TCRdb fed the 5' RACE reads into MiXCR, producing one record per CDR3 protein. Of roughly 700,000 distinct CDR3 sequences listed, over 15% are singletons. V was shortened by 5 bases and J by 2 bases, with 11 bases between the two germline ends. The CDR3 has 14 residues. CDR1 is SGHTA, CDR2 FQGTGA, per germline. This TCR came from a male donor with ankylosing spondylitis. Sequences were obtained from blood, either unsorted or a sorted T cell fraction (not recorded which). The chain joins TRBV7-3 to TRBJ2-3; D not certain. The CDR3 sequence is CASSVDHHTDTQYF. In DNA, the CDR3 is TGTGCCAGCAGCGTTGACCACCACACAGATACGCAGTATTTT.